The clone carrying this T cell receptor (beta chain) appeared a few times. MiXCR was run by TCRdb on the RT-PCR reads, yielding one entry per CDR3 protein. The repertoire has more than 600,000 distinct CDR3 sequences, 14% of them found once; the top ten carry 3% to 4.5%. The sample was memory CD4+ T cells from blood. This sequence was found in a female donor in good health, serving as a healthy control.

CDR3 nucleotide sequence: TGTGCCACCAGTGACCCCCAGGGAATCGCGGGAGAGACCGGGGAGCTGTTTTTT. It translates to CATSDPQGIAGETGELFF. The rearrangement links TRBV24-1 to TRBJ2-2, with 7 bases matching TRBD2. The CDR3 has 18 amino acids. Germline CDR1 is KGHDR and CDR2 is SFDVKD. Trimming took 4 bases from V and 5 from J; bases not matched to a gene: 15.